A single sample is the source of the 5 T cell receptor beta chains below, sequenced in a study of T-cell memory formation after mild COVID-19. TCRdb reprocessed the 5' RACE reads via MiXCR and lists one record per CDR3 protein. The data contain about 350,000 distinct CDR3 sequences, roughly an eighth of them seen just once; the ten biggest clones take up over 20%. Source material: PBMCs or a T cell subset sorted from them (not recorded which). These TCRs come from a man between 18 and 29 years old who had mild COVID-19 (a few samples of this study predate the infection). Cell type and time point are not known.

The J gene is TRBJ1-1, the V gene TRBV9; perhaps TRBD1 as D (5 bases). Trimming pared 4 bases from V and 1 base from J, leaving 11 bases between. Germline CDR1 SGDLS, CDR2 YYNGEE. The CDR3 sequence is 14 residues long. CDR3 amino acids: CASSTGTANTEAFF. CDR3 DNA: TGTGCCAGCAGCACCGGGACGGCGAACACTGAAGCTTTCTTT.

This clonotype was observed a handful of times. The chain is built from TRBV7-3 and TRBJ2-3; 7 bases fit TRBD1. The CDR3 runs 15 residues. Germline V gene sequence: CDR1 SGHTA, CDR2 FQGTGA. J lost 4 bases, V lost 5 bases, and 9 bases had no gene match. In DNA, the CDR3 is TGTGCCAGCAGCGAAGGGACAGTACTTTCAGATACGCAGTATTTT. As protein: CASSEGTVLSDTQYF.

This chain links TRBV13 with TRBJ1-5; no firm D call. The CDR3 runs 13 residues. V lost 2 bases to trimming and J lost 4 bases, with 6 bases between them. CDR1 PRHDT and CDR2 FYEKMQ come from the germline V gene (reference sequence). The CDR3 nucleotides are TGTGCCAGCAGCTTATCCCGAAATCAGCCCCAGCATTTT. Translated, it gives CASSLSRNQPQHF.

This CDR3 is CASSFRGGPLDTQYF. As DNA, the CDR3 is TGCGCCAGCAGCTTCCGGGGGGGGCCATTGGATACGCAGTATTTT. This rearrangement joins TRBV5-1 to TRBJ2-3; 8 bases are a match to TRBD2. From germline, CDR1 is SGHRS and CDR2 YFSETQ. Unmatched junction bases numbered 8, after V lost 2 bases and J lost 6 bases. The CDR3 spans 15 residues.

This clonotype was seen a handful of times. The genes are TRBV6-5 and TRBJ2-3; 9 bases are shared with TRBD2. Germline V gene sequence: CDR1 MNHEY, CDR2 SVGAGI. There are 15 residues in the CDR3. V shed 6 bases and J 6 bases; nucleotides not matched to a gene: 10. The CDR3 coding sequence is TGTGCCAGCAGCCCTAGCGGGGATGGGGTGGATACGCAGTATTTT. This codes for CASSPSGDGVDTQYF.